The rows below give T cell receptor beta chains drawn from one sample of a study of identical twins. TCRdb passed the 5' RACE reads through MiXCR, listing each CDR3 protein once. The repertoire has 450,000 to 650,000 distinct CDR3 sequences, roughly 15% of them found once; the top ten carry nearly 0.45%. These same records also appear under a second study, on yellow fever vaccine responses in identical twins.

The sequencing sample was made of CD4+ T cells sorted from blood. The source of these receptors is a young woman in good health. Each CDR3 is given with its conserved first and last residue.

v_gene: TRBV12-3/TRBV12-4; CDR3aa: CASSRGLAGGTGELFF
v_gene: TRBV12-3/TRBV12-4; CDR3aa: CASSPPGGQPQHF
v_gene: TRBV7-9; CDR3aa: CASNEQGREAFF
v_gene: TRBV7-2; CDR3aa: CASSQEGRGGLETQYF
v_gene: TRBV20-1; CDR3aa: CSARVGTGVGTEAFF
v_gene: TRBV6-5; CDR3aa: CASSSHLPSATNEKLFF
v_gene: TRBV24-1; CDR3aa: CATSDPDREGEQFF
v_gene: TRBV12-3/TRBV12-4; CDR3aa: CASASGLAGLHEQFF
v_gene: TRBV11-2; CDR3aa: CASSLTPRYEQYF
v_gene: TRBV20-1; CDR3aa: CSARGAGVKVEQYF
v_gene: TRBV10-3; CDR3aa: CAISETGYGYTF
v_gene: TRBV7-8; CDR3aa: CASSLGQGRADTQYF
v_gene: TRBV5-1; CDR3aa: CASSPRGGTIYEQYF
v_gene: TRBV20-1; CDR3aa: CSATPGTGSTDTQYF
v_gene: TRBV2; CDR3aa: CASSPLPGQLYNEQFF
v_gene: TRBV7-9; CDR3aa: CASSLSGAKADTQYF
v_gene: TRBV11-2; CDR3aa: CASSLTAGQGGETQYF
v_gene: TRBV5-6; CDR3aa: CASSWGDRVTTEAFF
v_gene: TRBV12-3/TRBV12-4; CDR3aa: CASSLGVSPTDTQYF
v_gene: TRBV6-5; CDR3aa: CASSYSGGPTGNTIYF